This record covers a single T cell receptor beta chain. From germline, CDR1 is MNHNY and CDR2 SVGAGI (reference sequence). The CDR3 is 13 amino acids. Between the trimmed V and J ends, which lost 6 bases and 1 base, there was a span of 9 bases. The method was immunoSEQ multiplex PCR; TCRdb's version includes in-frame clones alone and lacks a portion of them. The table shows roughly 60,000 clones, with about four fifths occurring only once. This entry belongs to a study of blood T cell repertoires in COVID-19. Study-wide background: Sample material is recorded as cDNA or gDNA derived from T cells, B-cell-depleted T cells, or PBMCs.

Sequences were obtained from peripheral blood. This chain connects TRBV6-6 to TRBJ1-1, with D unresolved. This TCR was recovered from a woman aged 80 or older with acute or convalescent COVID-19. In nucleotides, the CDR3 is TGTGCCAGCAGGGCGGGAGAGAACACTGAAGCTTTCTTT. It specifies CASRAGENTEAFF.